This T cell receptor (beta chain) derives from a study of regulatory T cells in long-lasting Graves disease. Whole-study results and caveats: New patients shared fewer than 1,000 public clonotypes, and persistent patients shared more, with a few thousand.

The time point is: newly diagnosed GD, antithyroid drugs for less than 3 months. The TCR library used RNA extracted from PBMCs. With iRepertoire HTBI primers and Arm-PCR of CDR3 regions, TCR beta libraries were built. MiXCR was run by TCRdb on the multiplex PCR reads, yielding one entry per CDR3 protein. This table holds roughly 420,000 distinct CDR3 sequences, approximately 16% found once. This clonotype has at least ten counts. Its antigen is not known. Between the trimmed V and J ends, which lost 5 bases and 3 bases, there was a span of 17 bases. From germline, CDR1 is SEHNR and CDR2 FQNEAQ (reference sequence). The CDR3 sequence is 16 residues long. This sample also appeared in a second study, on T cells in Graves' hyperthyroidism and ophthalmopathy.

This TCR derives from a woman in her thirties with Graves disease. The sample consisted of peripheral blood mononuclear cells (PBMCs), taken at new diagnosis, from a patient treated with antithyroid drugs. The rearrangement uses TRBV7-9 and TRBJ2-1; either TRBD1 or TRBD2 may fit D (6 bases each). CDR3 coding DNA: TGTGCCAGCAGCCCGGTGGTTGGGGGGCGCTACAATGAGCAGTTCTTC. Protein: CASSPVVGGRYNEQFF. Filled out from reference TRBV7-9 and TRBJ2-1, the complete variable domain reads DTGVSQNPRHKITKRGQNVTFRCDPISEHNRLYWYRQTLGQGPEFLTYFQNEAQLEKSRLLSDRFSAERPKGSFSTLEIQRTEQGDSAMYLCASSPVVGGRYNEQFFGPGTRLTVL.